The 10 T cell receptor beta chains presented below share a single source sample, sequenced in a study of blood T cells in healthy people across ages. The authors ran a second PCR of roughly 6 to 12 cycles using a sample-barcoded 5' primer and a J-beta primer mix. TCRdb processed the 5' RACE reads anew with MiXCR; each CDR3 protein has one entry. The sample includes around 2 million distinct CDR3 sequences, roughly two fifths of them seen just once. The specimen sequenced was blood. The receptor source for this set is a human donor in good health.

This clonotype appeared a few times. DNA for the CDR3: TGCAGTGCCATGACACTGGTGGGACTAGCGGGGGGGAGTGTTGAGACCCAGTACTTC. Encoded protein: CSAMTLVGLAGGSVETQYF. V usage is TRBV20-1 and J usage is TRBJ2-5; 16 nucleotides line up with TRBD2. The trim removed 6 bases at V and 5 bases at J, leaving 18 bases unmatched. Germline V gene data show CDR1 as DFQATT and CDR2 as SNEGSKA (reference sequence). The CDR3 covers 19 residues.

This clonotype was picked up a small number of times. This chain links TRBV4-1 with TRBJ1-6; D is unresolved. CDR3 size: 14 residues. Germline loops: CDR1 MGHRA, CDR2 YSYEKL. The V end lost 0 bases, the J end lost 6 bases, and 6 bases lay between the germline ends. CDR3 bases: TGCGCCAGCAGCCAAGATGGAGGTAATTCACCCCTCCACTTT. It encodes CASSQDGGNSPLHF.

This clonotype was seen only a few times. The chain carries TRBV7-8 and TRBJ1-5; the D is unclear. CDR1 SGHVS and CDR2 FQNEAQ come from the germline V gene. This CDR3 has 15 residues. With 3 bases removed from V and 4 bases from J, the gap between germline ends came to 13 bases. The CDR3: CASSFAGSRNQPQHF. As DNA, the CDR3 is TGTGCCAGCAGCTTTGCTGGGAGCAGAAATCAGCCCCAGCATTTT.

In this sample, this clonotype turned up a few times. A junction boundary mismatches the germline segment, possibly from a read error. This CDR3 is CGVEDPAGGVYNEQFF. In DNA form, the CDR3 reads TGCGGCGTTGAAGATCCAGCGGGGGGGGTCTACAATGAGCAGTTCTTC. This chain links TRBV29-1 with TRBJ2-1, with 10 bases aligning to TRBD2. In germline, CDR1 is SQVTM, CDR2 ANQGSEA. The CDR3 has 16 amino acids.

V gene TRBV20-1 combines with J gene TRBJ2-3, with 7 bases identical to TRBD2. From germline, CDR1 is DFQATT and CDR2 SNEGSKA (reference sequence). This CDR3 region has 16 residues. With V trimmed by 1 base and J by 1 base, 8 bases remained unmatched. CDR3 in DNA: TGCAGTGCTAGAGGGGCGGGAGTAGGGGGCACAGATACGCAGTATTTT. As protein: CSARGAGVGGTDTQYF.

The chain has TRBV6-1 and TRBJ1-2; unclear D gene. The CDR3 extends over 14 amino acids. Deletions cut 0 bases from V and 1 base from J, with 6 bases between. CDR1 is MNHNS and CDR2 is SASEGT in the germline V gene. CDR3 sequence (DNA): TGTGCCAGCAGTGAAGCGCGGGTTAACTATGGCTACACCTTC. The encoded protein is CASSEARVNYGYTF.

The chain uses TRBV30 and TRBJ2-1; D unresolved. Germline CDR1 is GTSNPN and CDR2 is SVGIG (reference sequence). Trimming pared 3 bases from V and 3 bases from J, leaving 12 bases between. The CDR3 covers 14 residues. The CDR3 nucleotides are TGTGCCTGGAGCCCCAAGGGCCACTACAATGAGCAGTTCTTC. It encodes CAWSPKGHYNEQFF.

This chain links TRBV6-5 with TRBJ2-3; 12 nucleotides agree with TRBD2. V lost 5 bases to trimming and J lost 2 bases; unmatched junction nucleotides: 5. This CDR3 has 16 residues. Germline V CDR1 and CDR2: MNHEY, SVGAGI. The CDR3 DNA follows: TGTGCCAGCAGTAGACTAGCGGGAGTAATCACAGATACGCAGTATTTT. This sequence encodes CASSRLAGVITDTQYF.

This chain joins TRBV7-3 and TRBJ1-1; no definite D call. V was pared by 2 bases and J by 0 bases, with 7 bases between. The CDR3 runs 14 residues. The germline CDR1 and CDR2 sequences are SGHTA and FQGTGA. CDR3 in DNA: TGTGCCAGCAGCTTACAACCCGTGAACACTGAAGCTTTCTTT. Translation gives CASSLQPVNTEAFF. The whole variable domain, filled in from reference TRBV7-3 and TRBJ1-1, reads GAGVSQTPSNKVTEKGKYVELRCDPISGHTALYWYRQSLGQGPEFLIYFQGTGAADDSGLPNDRFFAVRPEGSVSTLKIQRTERGDSAVYLCASSLQPVNTEAFFGQGTRLTVV.

V usage is TRBV11-2 and J usage is TRBJ2-4, with TRBD1 matching over 7 bases. TRBJ2-7 matches the DNA end more closely, so the J call is doubtful. The germline CDR1 and CDR2 sequences are SGHAT and FQNNGV. The CDR3 runs to 21 residues. The CDR3, as DNA: TGTGCCAGCAGCTTAAGACCCTACCGGGACAGAGCCCTATCGCGTACCTACGAGCAGTACTTC. Translation gives CASSLRPYRDRALSRTYEQYF.